The sequence of this TCR beta chain was determined in a study of T cells in localized non-small cell lung cancer. Whole-study results and caveats: T cell clonality was highest in uninvolved adjacent lung, above tumor. Adjacent lung had a median around 60 of the 100 largest tumor clones.

Concerning this clone itself: Its target is not known.

The CDR3 runs to 17 residues. In germline, CDR1 is MNHEY, CDR2 SMNVEV (reference sequence). V was pared by 0 bases and J by 2 bases, with 7 bases of the junction left unmatched. Using immunoSEQ multiplex PCR, the repertoire was profiled, and TCRdb retains in-frame clones only, with some absent. The sample shows tens of thousands of clones, around nine tenths of them seen only once. This receptor was obtained from a man aged 40-75 years with stage I squamous cell lung carcinoma. The sample consisted of peripheral blood, taken before any cancer treatment. The V call is TRBV27, the J call TRBJ1-3; 7 nucleotides align to TRBD1. The CDR3 reads CASSLSARGRTGNTIYF. DNA for the CDR3: TGTGCCAGCAGTTTATCCGCGAGGGGGCGAACTGGAAACACCATATATTTT.